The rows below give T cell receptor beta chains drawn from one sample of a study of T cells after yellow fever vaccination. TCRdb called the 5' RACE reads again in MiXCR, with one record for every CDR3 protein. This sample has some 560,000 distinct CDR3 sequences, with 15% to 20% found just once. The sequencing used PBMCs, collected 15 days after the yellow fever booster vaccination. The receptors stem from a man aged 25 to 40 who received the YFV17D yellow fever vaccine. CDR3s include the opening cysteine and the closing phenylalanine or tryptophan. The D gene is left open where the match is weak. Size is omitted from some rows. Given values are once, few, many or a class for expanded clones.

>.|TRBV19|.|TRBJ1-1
TGTGCCAGTAGGTCGGGGACTGAAGCTTTCTTT
CASRSGTEAFF
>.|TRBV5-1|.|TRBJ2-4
TGCGCCAGCAGCTTGCAGGGCATTCAGTACTTC
CASSLQGIQYF
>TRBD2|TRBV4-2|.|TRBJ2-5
TGTGCCAGCAGCCAAGAACTAGCGGGAGCTGTCACCCCCGTGACCCAGTACTTC
CASSQELAGAVTPVTQYF
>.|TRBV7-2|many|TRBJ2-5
TGTGCCAGCAGTTCGGGTTCCCAAGAGACCCAGTACTTC
CASSSGSQETQYF
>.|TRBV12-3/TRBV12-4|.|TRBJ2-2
TGTGCCAGCAGTTTTTCTGGGCACCCGAACACCGGGGAGCTGTTTTTT
CASSFSGHPNTGELFF
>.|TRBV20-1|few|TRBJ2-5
TGCAGTGCCCACAGGCGGGCTATGAAAGAGACCCAGTACTTC
CSAHRRAMKETQYF
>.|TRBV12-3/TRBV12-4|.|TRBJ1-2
TGTGCCAGCAGTTTGAGAGGAAGGGCCAGAGATGGCTACACCTTC
CASSLRGRARDGYTF
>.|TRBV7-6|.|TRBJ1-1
TGTGCCAGCAGTCGTCGTTTGGGTGCGGACACTGAAGCTTTCTTT
CASSRRLGADTEAFF
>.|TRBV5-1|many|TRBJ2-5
TGTGCCAGCAGTCTGCTCGGGCAAGAGACCCAGTACTTC
CASSLLGQETQYF
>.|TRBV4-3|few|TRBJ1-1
TGCGCCAGCAGCCAAGAAGTCAGGGCTTCTGAAGCTTTCTTT
CASSQEVRASEAFF
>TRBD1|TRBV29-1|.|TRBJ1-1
TGCAGCGTTGTAACGCCGGGACAGGGGGTCGGCACTGAAGCTTTCTTT
CSVVTPGQGVGTEAFF
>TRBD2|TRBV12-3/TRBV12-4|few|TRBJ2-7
TGTGCCAGCAGTTTTTTGCCTAGCGGGCCGTACGAGCAGTACTTC
CASSFLPSGPYEQYF
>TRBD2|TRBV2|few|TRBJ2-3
TGTGCCAGCAGTGACCAGGGACTAGCGATTCTGTATTTT
CASSDQGLAILYF
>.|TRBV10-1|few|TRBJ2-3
TGCGCCAGCAGTGAGTGGGGTACAGATACGCAGTATTTT
CASSEWGTDTQYF
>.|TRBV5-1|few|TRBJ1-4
TGCGCCAGCAGCTTGTGGGGGGTTGAAAAACTGTTTTTT
CASSLWGVEKLFF
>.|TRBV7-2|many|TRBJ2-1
TGTGCCAGCAGCGTCACTAGCAGCGGTGAGCAGTTCTTC
CASSVTSSGEQFF
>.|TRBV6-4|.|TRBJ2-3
TGTGCCAGCAGTGACTCATGGGCGGCCCGGACGCAGTATTTT
CASSDSWAARTQYF
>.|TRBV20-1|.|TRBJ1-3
TGCAGTGCTAGGCCCTTGGGAAACACCATATATTTT
CSARPLGNTIYF
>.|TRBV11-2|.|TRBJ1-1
TGTGCCAGCAGCCACACGCGACCTGAAGCTTTCTTT
CASSHTRPEAFF
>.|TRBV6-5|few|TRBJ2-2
TGTGCCAGCAGTTCCAGCGGGCGGATCACCGGGGAGCTGTTTTTT
CASSSSGRITGELFF
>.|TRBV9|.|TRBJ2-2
TGTGCCAGCAGCCCCCGGGAGTCTGGGGAGCTGTTTTTT
CASSPRESGELFF
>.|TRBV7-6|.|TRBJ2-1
TGTGCCAGCAGCTTAGGTGCCCAGGGCAATGAGCAGTTCTTC
CASSLGAQGNEQFF
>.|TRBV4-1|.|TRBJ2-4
TGCGCCAGCAGCCAAGGGGCCCGCGACAAAAACATTCAGTACTTC
CASSQGARDKNIQYF
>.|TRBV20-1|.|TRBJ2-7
TGCAGTGCTAGAGACCGCAGTCCCCGGTTGGCCTACGAGCAGTACTTC
CSARDRSPRLAYEQYF
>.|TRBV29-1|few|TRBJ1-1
TGCAGCGGGGGGCAGGTTGAAGCTTTCTTT
CSGGQVEAFF
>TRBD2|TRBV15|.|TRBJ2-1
TGTGCCACCAGCAGAGATCGCGGGGGGCTCTACAATGAGCAGTTCTTC
CATSRDRGGLYNEQFF
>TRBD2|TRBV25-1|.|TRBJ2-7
TGTGCCAGCAGGAGGTTCGGGGGGAACGAGCAGTACTTC
CASRRFGGNEQYF
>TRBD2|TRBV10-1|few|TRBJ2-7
TGCGCCAGCAGCGGTAATAGCGGGAGCCTTCCCTACGAGCAGTACTTC
CASSGNSGSLPYEQYF
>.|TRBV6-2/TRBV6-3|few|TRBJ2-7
TGTGCCAGCAGTCTCCGGGACGCCACCTACGAGCAGTACTTC
CASSLRDATYEQYF
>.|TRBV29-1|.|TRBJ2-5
TGCAGCGTTGCCCGGGCCACCGGGGAGACCCAGTACTTC
CSVARATGETQYF
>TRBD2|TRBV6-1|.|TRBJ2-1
TGTGCCAGCACCCCGGGGAGGGGAAAGTTCTTC
CASTPGRGKFF
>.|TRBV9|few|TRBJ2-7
TGTGCCAGCAGCGCCGGGGGGCGGGTCCACGAGCAGTACTTC
CASSAGGRVHEQYF
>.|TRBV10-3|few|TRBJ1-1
TGTGCCATCAGTGCATCAGGGTTCCCTGAAGCTTTCTTT
CAISASGFPEAFF
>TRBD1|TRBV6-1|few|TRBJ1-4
TGTGCCAGCGGGGCCGTCCGACAGGGTCAGAATGAAAAACTGTTTTTT
CASGAVRQGQNEKLFF
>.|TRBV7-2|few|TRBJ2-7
TGTGCCAGCAGCTCAGAACCCTCCGAGCAGTACTTC
CASSSEPSEQYF
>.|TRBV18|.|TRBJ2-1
TGTGCCAGCTCACCCCTAAGTGTACGCTCCTACAATGAGCAGTTCTTC
CASSPLSVRSYNEQFF
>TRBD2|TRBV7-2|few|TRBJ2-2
TGTGCCAGCAGCGCTAGCGGGAGGGGAAACACCGGGGAGCTGTTTTTT
CASSASGRGNTGELFF
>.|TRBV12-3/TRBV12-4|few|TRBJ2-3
TGTGCCAGCAGCCTGGGACACCTTGATACGCAGTATTTT
CASSLGHLDTQYF
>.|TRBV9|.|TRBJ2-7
TGTGCCAGCAGCGCCGGGAACTACGAGCAGTACTTC
CASSAGNYEQYF
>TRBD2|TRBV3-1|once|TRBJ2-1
TGTGCCAGCAGCCAAACTAGCGGGAGCTATCTGGTTAATGAGCAGTTCTTC
CASSQTSGSYLVNEQFF
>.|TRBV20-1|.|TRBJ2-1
TGCAGTGCTAGATATAGCGACTACAATGAGCAGTTCTTC
CSARYSDYNEQFF
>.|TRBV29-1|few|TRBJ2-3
TGCAGCTCAGACAACTACTACACAGATACGCAGTATTTT
CSSDNYYTDTQYF
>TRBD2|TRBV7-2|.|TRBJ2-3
TGTGCCAGCAGCAACGGACTAGCGGGGGGTGCAGATACGCAGTATTTT
CASSNGLAGGADTQYF
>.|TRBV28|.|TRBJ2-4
TGTGCCAGCAGTGCCCCCACCCGGGTCCCCGACATTCAGTACTTC
CASSAPTRVPDIQYF
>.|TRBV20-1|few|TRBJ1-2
TGCAGTGCTGAGACCTCCTACTATGGCTACACCTTC
CSAETSYYGYTF
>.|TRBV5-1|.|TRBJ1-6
TGCGCCAGCAGCTTGGCCTCAGACAGGCGGAATTCACCCCTCCACTTT
CASSLASDRRNSPLHF
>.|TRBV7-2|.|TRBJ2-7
TGTGCCAGCAGCTTAAGTCCCATCGGGCTCCGACCCCTCGAGCAGTACTTC
CASSLSPIGLRPLEQYF
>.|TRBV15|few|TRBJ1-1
TGTGCCACCAGCAGAGGGGCCGGGGTCTGGAACACTGAAGCTTTCTTT
CATSRGAGVWNTEAFF
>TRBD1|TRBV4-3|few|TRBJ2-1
TGCGCCAGCAGCCAAGATTCAGGTGGCAGGGGGCGCTATGAGCAGTTCTTC
CASSQDSGGRGRYEQFF
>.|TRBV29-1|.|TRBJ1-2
TGCAGCGTGGGGACGGGACCTAACTATGGCTACACCTTC
CSVGTGPNYGYTF
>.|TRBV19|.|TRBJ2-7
TGTGCCAGTAAGGGGGGGACTACCTCCTACGAGCAGTACTTC
CASKGGTTSYEQYF
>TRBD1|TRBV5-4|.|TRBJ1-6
TGTGCCAGCAGCGCCGACAGGGGAGTTAATTCACCCCTCCACTTT
CASSADRGVNSPLHF
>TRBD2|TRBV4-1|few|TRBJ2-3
TGCGCCAGCAGCCGAGTTACTAGCGGACGCACAGATACGCAGTATTTT
CASSRVTSGRTDTQYF
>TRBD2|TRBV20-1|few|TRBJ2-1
TGCAGTGCTAGAGACCCCGGGACTAGCGGGAGCTCCTACAATGAGCAGTTCTTC
CSARDPGTSGSSYNEQFF
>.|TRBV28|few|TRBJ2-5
TGTGCCAGCAGACGTAAAGGGGGAGAGACCCAGTACTTC
CASRRKGGETQYF
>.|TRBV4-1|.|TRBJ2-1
TGCGCCAGCAGCCAAGAAGAGGTTACAGAGTACAATGAGCAGTTCTTC
CASSQEEVTEYNEQFF
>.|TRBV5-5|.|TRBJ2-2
TGTGCCAGCAGCTGGGACCCGAACACCGGGGAGCTGTTTTTT
CASSWDPNTGELFF
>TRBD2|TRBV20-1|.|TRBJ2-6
TGCAGTGCTAGTCTTAGCGGGAGTTCTGGGGCCAACGTCCTGACTTTC
CSASLSGSSGANVLTF